This T cell receptor beta chain emerged from a study of T cell responses to AZD1222 COVID-19 vaccine. This CDR3 has 13 amino acids. CDR1 and CDR2 (germline): KGHSH, LQKENI. Trimming shortened V by 0 bases and J by 7 bases, and 7 bases separated the two germline ends. The protocol was immunoSEQ multiplex PCR, while the TCRdb copy is restricted to in-frame clones and leaves out a portion. The top ten clones hold approximately 8% of a sample with fewer than 95,000 clones, around 93% of them seen once. The sequencing here drew on peripheral blood, taken 28 days after the second AZD1222 dose. The origin of this receptor is an adult who received the AZD1222 COVID-19 vaccine. V is TRBV18 and J is TRBJ1-3, with D tentatively TRBD1 (5 bases). The CDR3 here is CASSPPGENTIYF. CDR3 bases: TGTGCCAGCTCACCACCGGGGGAGAACACCATATATTTT.